This TCR beta chain was found in a study of cytomegalovirus exposure and HLA in healthy donors. Notes on the study in general: Productive rates of about 87% or about 30% were seen for most TCR beta V segments in an earlier analysis. CMV serostatus was the only immune exposure information that was available. Another analysis was done later, and it associated roughly 15,000 TCR beta sequences with HLA alleles at 0.05 false discovery rate. TRBV6-2, TRBV6-3 and some other V segments were unresolvable in 87-base-pair reads.

Notes on this clone: Its target is not known.

The PCR was carried out with 60 Vbeta primers and 13 Jbeta primers. Assay used: immunoSEQ multiplex PCR; TCRdb lists only in-frame clones, some missing. The sample carries roughly 170,000 clones, about 80% recorded once. CDR1 SEHNR and CDR2 FQNEAQ come from the germline V gene (reference sequence). V was clipped by 7 bases and J by 2 bases; unmatched bases: 4. This CDR3 has 13 residues. The sequenced sample consisted of PBMCs. The rearrangement uses TRBV7-9 and TRBJ1-1; TRBD1 matches 7 bases. This TCR came from a man in his thirties or forties in good health and CMV-seropositive. The CDR3 spells CASKGAFNTEAFF. The CDR3, as DNA: TGTGCCAGCAAGGGGGCATTCAACACTGAAGCTTTCTTT.